One sample yielded the 29 T cell receptor beta chains listed below, sequenced in a study of OX40 agonist ivuxolimab in advanced cancers. Generated by immunoSEQ multiplex PCR, the TCRdb table keeps only in-frame clones and is missing some. The data hold about 95,000 clones, with roughly 88% observed a single time. Sequences were derived from CD4+ or CD8+ T cells sorted from blood, sampled in a trial of the OX40 agonist ivuxolimab. The receptors originated from an adult with an advanced solid tumor such as melanoma, head and neck, liver or kidney cancer.

Concerning this clone itself: At one end the junction does not follow the germline gene, possibly because of a read error. The rearrangement uses TRBV7-7 and TRBJ1-1; D is ambiguous. In germline, CDR1 is SSHAT, CDR2 FNYEAQ (reference sequence). The CDR3 extends over 15 amino acids. Here the CDR3 DNA reads TGTGCTAGCAGCGTGCTGCCCCCAAGTAACACTGAAGCTTTCTTT. Translating gives CASSVLPPSNTEAFF. Supplemented by reference TRBV7-7 and TRBJ1-1, the full variable domain reads GAGVSQSPRYKVTKRGQDVTLRCDPISSHATLYWYQQALGQGPEFLTYFNYEAQPDKSGLPSDRFSAERPEGSISTLTIQRTEQRDSAMYRCASSVLPPSNTEAFFGQGTRLTVV.

This clone was picked up a small number of times. The chain links TRBV11-3 to TRBJ2-2, with a tentative D call TRBD2 (6 bases). The germline gives CDR1 SGHNT, CDR2 YENEEA. Trimming took 5 bases from V and 4 from J, leaving 8 bases between them. The CDR3 covers 13 residues. CDR3 sequence reads: CASSRGFTGELFF. CDR3 in DNA: TGTGCCAGCAGCCGGGGGTTCACCGGGGAGCTGTTTTTT.

V is TRBV4-1 and J is TRBJ1-4; D perhaps matches TRBD1 (5 bases). CDR1 and CDR2 (germline): MGHRA, YSYEKL. This CDR3 contains 13 residues. With 1 base removed from V and 8 bases from J, the gap between germline ends came to 8 bases. The CDR3 DNA sequence: TGCGCCAGCAGCCAAGTATGGGGGGAAAAACTGTTTTTT. Its translation is CASSQVWGEKLFF.

The chain couples TRBV19 to TRBJ2-3; D might be TRBD1 or TRBD2, each matching 5 bases. Germline CDR1 reads LNHDA; CDR2 reads SQIVND (reference sequence). The CDR3 loop spans 15 amino acids. Trimming removed 7 bases at V and 1 base at J, with 15 bases between. The CDR3, as DNA: TGTGCCAGTACCTACGGAGGCAGGGGCACAGATACGCAGTATTTT. This codes for CASTYGGRGTDTQYF.

V is TRBV5-5 and J is TRBJ2-7, with TRBD1 matching 10 bases. Germline V gene sequence: CDR1 SGHKS, CDR2 YYEKEE (reference sequence). This CDR3 is built from 18 residues. J gave up 0 bases and V 5 bases, and 14 bases lay outside the gene matches. The CDR3 nucleotides are TGTGCCAGCAGAAACCGGGACAGGGGTCTCGCGGTCTCCTACGAGCAGTACTTC. Amino acid sequence: CASRNRDRGLAVSYEQYF.

The chain links TRBV4-1 to TRBJ2-7; TRBD2 aligns across 9 bases. V was pared by 3 bases and J by 7 bases, with 10 bases of the junction left unmatched. The germline V gene has CDR1 MGHRA and CDR2 YSYEKL. The CDR3 is 15 amino acids. CDR3 in amino acids: CASSQGSGTSFEQYF. The CDR3 DNA is TGCGCCAGCAGCCAGGGGTCGGGGACTAGCTTTGAGCAGTACTTC.

V usage is TRBV6-1 and J usage is TRBJ2-7; D remains unclear. The V end lost 4 bases, the J end lost 3 bases, and 10 bases lay between the germline ends. Germline values: CDR1 MNHNS, CDR2 SASEGT. The CDR3 runs 13 residues. CDR3 sequence: CASSAYSIYEQYF. DNA for the CDR3: TGTGCCAGCAGTGCGTATAGTATCTACGAGCAGTACTTC.

The CDR3 here is CASSIYRIPYPGTSGRDFYNEQFF. CDR3 DNA sequence: TGTGCCAGCAGTATATACCGTATACCGTATCCCGGGACTAGCGGGAGAGATTTCTACAATGAGCAGTTCTTC. This chain joins TRBV28 and TRBJ2-1; 14 nucleotides agree with TRBD2. The CDR3 is 24 amino acids. Germline loops: CDR1 MDHEN, CDR2 SYDVKM. The V segment lost 5 bases and the J segment 3 bases; nucleotides outside the gene matches: 27.

The J gene is TRBJ2-5, the V gene TRBV5-6; tentatively, D is TRBD1 or TRBD2 (6 bases each). Trimming cost V 0 bases and J 11 bases, with 11 bases left between them. Germline loops: CDR1 SGHDT, CDR2 YYEEEE. This CDR3 contains 12 residues. The CDR3 bases are TGTGCCAGCAGCTTGGCGGGGGCTGAGCAGTACTTC. It is translated as CASSLAGAEQYF.

The chain recombines TRBV4-2 with TRBJ2-7; no clear D gene. V gave up 4 bases and J gave up 0 bases, with 22 bases separating them. The length of the CDR3 is 18 residues. CDR1 is LGHNA and CDR2 is YNFKEQ in the germline V gene. The CDR3 bases are TGTGCCAGCAGCCCTTCCTGGACCGGCCGTCGGAGCTCCTACGAGCAGTACTTC. The encoded protein is CASSPSWTGRRSSYEQYF.

The chain has TRBV28 and TRBJ2-5; no definite D call. The germline V gene encodes CDR1 MDHEN and CDR2 SYDVKM. This CDR3 is 12 amino acids long. Trimming shortened V by 2 bases and J by 4 bases, and 5 bases separated the two germline ends. CDR3 in DNA: TGTGCCAGCAGTTTAGGGGTAGAGACCCAGTACTTC. Translating gives CASSLGVETQYF.

The rearrangement uses TRBV6-6 and TRBJ2-7; 7 nucleotides line up with TRBD2. The V segment lost 6 bases and the J segment 9 bases; nucleotides outside the gene matches: 5. Germline V lookup: CDR1 MNHNY, CDR2 SVGAGI (reference sequence). There are 11 residues in the CDR3. The CDR3 nucleotides read TGTGCCAGCAGCCCTCGGGGGGTGCAGTACTTC. This codes for CASSPRGVQYF.

The rearrangement uses TRBV30 and TRBJ2-5, with 9 bases that match TRBD1. The CDR3 totals 14 residues. Germline V gene sequence: CDR1 GTSNPN, CDR2 SVGIG (reference sequence). The V gene end was trimmed by 5 bases and the J gene end by 3 bases; junction bases not matched to a gene: 7. The CDR3 loop reads CAWASGTGKETQYF. The CDR3 nucleotides read TGTGCCTGGGCCTCCGGGACAGGGAAAGAGACCCAGTACTTC.

The chain combines TRBV4-1 with TRBJ2-3; D uncertain. The CDR3 extends over 20 amino acids. CDR1 MGHRA and CDR2 YSYEKL come from the germline V gene. Trimming removed 1 base from V and 4 bases from J, with 27 bases in between. This chain's CDR3 is CASSQGIPGRAQAAPDTQYF. As DNA, the CDR3 is TGCGCCAGCAGCCAAGGAATCCCGGGCCGGGCCCAAGCAGCCCCAGATACGCAGTATTTT.

V gene TRBV5-4 combines with J gene TRBJ1-1; D gene uncertain. The germline V gene encodes CDR1 SGHNT and CDR2 YYREEE (reference sequence). Trimming took off 0 bases at V and 7 bases at J, with 4 bases between the two ends. The CDR3 is 11 amino acids. In nucleotides, the CDR3 is TGTGCCAGCAGCTTGGGTTTTGAAGCTTTCTTT. This codes for CASSLGFEAFF.

V gene TRBV6-5 combines with J gene TRBJ1-1; D is uncertain. The CDR3 sequence is 14 residues long. The germline gives CDR1 MNHEY, CDR2 SVGAGI. The V and J ends lost 0 bases and 5 bases respectively, with 10 bases between them. CDR3 region: CASSYSGEGTEAFF. CDR3 bases: TGTGCCAGCAGTTACTCCGGGGAAGGGACTGAAGCTTTCTTT.

The V gene is TRBV7-2, the J gene TRBJ2-2; 9 nucleotides match TRBD2. Germline V lookup: CDR1 SGHTA, CDR2 FQGNSA. V lost 4 bases, J lost 2 bases, and 2 bases stayed unmatched. CDR3 length: 15 residues. The CDR3 is CASSSTSGNTGELFF. Here the CDR3 DNA reads TGTGCCAGCAGCTCGACTAGCGGTAACACCGGGGAGCTGTTTTTT.

The rearrangement uses TRBV30 and TRBJ1-1; 12 nucleotides match TRBD1. Germline trimming cut 0 bases from V and 5 bases from J; bases unmatched to any gene: 7. The V gene's germline CDR1 is GTSNPN and CDR2 SVGIG (reference sequence). The CDR3 has 16 residues. As DNA, the CDR3 is TGTGCCTGGAGTGTACGTGTGGGACAGGGGGCTACTGAAGCTTTCTTT. Translating gives CAWSVRVGQGATEAFF.

The CDR3 nucleotides are TGTGCCAGCAGCTTTAAGCAAGAGGGATCCCAGTACTTC. This encodes CASSFKQEGSQYF. The chain joins TRBV7-2 to TRBJ2-5; D perhaps matches TRBD2 (5 bases). In germline, CDR1 is SGHTA, CDR2 FQGNSA. The CDR3 length is 13 residues. V lost 3 bases and J lost 9, with 14 bases in between.

As regards this clone: The sample holds other DNA sequences that translate to the same CDR3. CDR3 sequence: CASTLLVHYEQYF. CDR3 in DNA: TGTGCCAGCACCTTACTAGTTCACTACGAGCAGTACTTC. The J gene is TRBJ2-7, the V gene TRBV6-5, with D possibly matching TRBD2 (5 bases). This CDR3 region has 13 residues. Germline CDR1 MNHEY, CDR2 SVGAGI. The V and J ends lost 7 bases and 3 bases respectively, with 13 bases between them.

The CDR3 sequence: CASSLQVAGELFF. The CDR3 DNA is TGTGCCAGCAGCCTCCAAGTGGCCGGGGAGCTGTTTTTT. V usage is TRBV6-5 and J usage is TRBJ2-2; no clear D gene. Germline values: CDR1 MNHEY, CDR2 SVGAGI. The CDR3 is 13 residues long. V lost 6 bases and J lost 6, with 11 bases in between.

The chain joins TRBV7-8 to TRBJ2-5; no reliable D call. TRBJ2-7 matches the DNA end more closely, so the J call is doubtful. Germline V gene lookup returns CDR1 SGHVS and CDR2 FQNEAQ. The CDR3 extends over 13 amino acids. Here the CDR3 reads CASSLRSTYEQYF. The CDR3 DNA sequence: TGTGCCAGCAGCTTAAGAAGCACTTACGAGCAGTACTTC.

V gene TRBV2 combines with J gene TRBJ2-7; D gene ambiguous. The germline gives CDR1 SNHLY, CDR2 FYNNEI. The CDR3 is 12 amino acids. Trimming shortened V by 6 bases and J by 3 bases, and 9 bases separated the two germline ends. CDR3 residues: CASSEDRYEQYF. In DNA, the CDR3 is TGTGCCAGCAGCGAGGATCGCTACGAGCAGTACTTC.

The gene calls are TRBV7-2 and TRBJ2-7, with 7 nucleotides matching TRBD1. V lost 5 bases and J lost 3; bases outside the gene matches: 10. Germline CDR1 is SGHTA and CDR2 is FQGNSA. The CDR3 runs to 15 residues. Here the CDR3 DNA reads TGTGCCAGCAGCCCCTTGGGGACAGTTAACTACGAGCAGTACTTC. It translates to CASSPLGTVNYEQYF.

V gene TRBV11-2 combines with J gene TRBJ2-5; 8 nucleotides agree with TRBD1. Germline V gene sequence: CDR1 SGHAT, CDR2 FQNNGV. The trim removed 0 bases at V and 5 bases at J, leaving 2 bases unmatched. This CDR3 has 14 amino acids. CDR3 sequence reads: CASSLDTGGETQYF. The DNA for the CDR3 is TGTGCCAGCAGCTTAGATACAGGGGGTGAGACCCAGTACTTC. The whole variable domain, filled in from reference TRBV11-2 and TRBJ2-5, reads EAGVAQSPRYKIIEKRQSVAFWCNPISGHATLYWYQQILGQGPKLLIQFQNNGVVDDSQLPKDRFSAERLKGVDSTLKIQPAKLEDSAVYLCASSLDTGGETQYFGPGTRLLVL.

The J gene is TRBJ1-1, the V gene TRBV4-1; D not certain. This CDR3 has 12 amino acids. Trimming took off 3 bases at V and 8 bases at J, with 10 bases between the two ends. From germline, CDR1 is MGHRA and CDR2 YSYEKL. CDR3 protein: CASSHGEIEAFF. CDR3 sequence (DNA): TGCGCCAGCAGCCACGGAGAGATAGAAGCTTTCTTT.

The chain uses TRBV5-1 and TRBJ1-2, with TRBD1 as a possible D gene (6 bases). Germline loops: CDR1 SGHRS, CDR2 YFSETQ. Trimming cost V 4 bases and J 1 base, with 23 bases left between them. The CDR3 has 18 residues. The CDR3 sequence: CASSGGTGNYNHNYGYTF. CDR3 DNA: TGCGCCAGCAGCGGGGGAACAGGGAACTATAACCATAACTATGGCTACACCTTC.

This clone was seen a few times. V is TRBV7-9 and J is TRBJ1-2, with D hard to call. CDR1 is SEHNR and CDR2 is FQNEAQ in the germline V gene (reference sequence). With 5 bases removed from V and 2 bases from J, the gap between germline ends came to 15 bases. This CDR3 spans 15 amino acids. CDR3: CASSPPTDGNYGYTF. The CDR3 DNA reads as TGTGCCAGCAGCCCCCCAACGGACGGGAACTATGGCTACACCTTC.

The chain joins TRBV27 to TRBJ2-2; D possibly corresponds to TRBD1 (6 bases). V lost 3 bases to trimming and J lost 3 bases, with 11 bases between them. Per germline, CDR1 MNHEY and CDR2 SMNVEV (reference sequence). The CDR3 contains 15 residues. As DNA, the CDR3 is TGTGCCAGCAGTTTTCTGGGGGCGGACACCGGGGAGCTGTTTTTT. It specifies CASSFLGADTGELFF.